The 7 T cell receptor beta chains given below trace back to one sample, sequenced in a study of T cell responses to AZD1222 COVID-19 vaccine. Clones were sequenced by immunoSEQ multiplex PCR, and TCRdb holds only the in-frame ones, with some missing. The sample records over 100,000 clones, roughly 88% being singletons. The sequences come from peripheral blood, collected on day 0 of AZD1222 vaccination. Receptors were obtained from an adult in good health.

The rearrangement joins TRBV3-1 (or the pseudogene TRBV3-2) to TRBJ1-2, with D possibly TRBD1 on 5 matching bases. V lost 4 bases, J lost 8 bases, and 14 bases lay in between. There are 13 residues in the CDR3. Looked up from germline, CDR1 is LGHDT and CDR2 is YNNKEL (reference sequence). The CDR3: CASSLERGSGYTF. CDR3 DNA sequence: TGTGCCAGCAGCCTAGAGAGGGGATCAGGCTACACCTTC.

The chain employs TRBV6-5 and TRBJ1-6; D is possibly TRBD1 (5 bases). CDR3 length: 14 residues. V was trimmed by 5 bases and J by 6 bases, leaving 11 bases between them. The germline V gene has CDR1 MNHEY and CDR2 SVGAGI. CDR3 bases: TGTGCCAGCAGTAGGACACCTTCTAATTCACCCCTCCACTTT. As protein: CASSRTPSNSPLHF.

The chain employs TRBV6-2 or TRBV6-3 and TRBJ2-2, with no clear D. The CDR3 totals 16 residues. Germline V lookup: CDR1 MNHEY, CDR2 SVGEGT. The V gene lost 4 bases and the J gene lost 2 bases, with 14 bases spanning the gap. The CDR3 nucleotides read TGTGCCAGCAGTTCCAGGCGGCAGCTCAACACCGGGGAGCTGTTTTTT. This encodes CASSSRRQLNTGELFF.

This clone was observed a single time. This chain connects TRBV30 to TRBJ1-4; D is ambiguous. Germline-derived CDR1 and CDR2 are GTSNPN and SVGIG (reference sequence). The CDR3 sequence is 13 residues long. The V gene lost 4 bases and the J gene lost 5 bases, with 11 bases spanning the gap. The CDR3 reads CAWNGQFNEKLFF. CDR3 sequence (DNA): TGTGCCTGGAATGGGCAGTTCAATGAAAAACTGTTTTTT.

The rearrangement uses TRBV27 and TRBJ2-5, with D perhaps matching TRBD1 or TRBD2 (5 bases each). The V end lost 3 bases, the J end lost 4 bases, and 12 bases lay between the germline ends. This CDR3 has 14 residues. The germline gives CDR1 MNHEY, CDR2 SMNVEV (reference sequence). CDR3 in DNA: TGTGCCAGCAGTTTCCGGGACGGTATAGAGACCCAGTACTTC. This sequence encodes CASSFRDGIETQYF.

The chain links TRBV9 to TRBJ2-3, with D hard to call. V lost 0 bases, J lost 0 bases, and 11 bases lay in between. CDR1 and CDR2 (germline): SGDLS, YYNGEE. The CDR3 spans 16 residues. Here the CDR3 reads CASSVGSSLSTDTQYF. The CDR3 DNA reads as TGTGCCAGCAGCGTAGGGAGTTCGTTGAGCACAGATACGCAGTATTTT.

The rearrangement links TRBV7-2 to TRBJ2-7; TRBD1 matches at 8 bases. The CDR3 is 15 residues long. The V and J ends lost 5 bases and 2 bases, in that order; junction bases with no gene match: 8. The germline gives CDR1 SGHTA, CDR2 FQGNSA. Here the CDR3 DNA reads TGTGCCAGCAGCCCGCAGGGGACAGGAGCCTACGAGCAGTACTTC. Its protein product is CASSPQGTGAYEQYF.